This TCR beta chain was identified during a study of T cell changes during pregnancy in multiple sclerosis. Assay: immunoSEQ multiplex PCR; the TCRdb copy retains only in-frame clones and omits some. The repertoire has about 70,000 clones, roughly 94% of them found once; the top ten carry about 0.61%. This CDR3 is built from 15 residues. V was clipped by 0 bases and J by 6 bases; unmatched bases: 6. Germline lookup yields CDR1 LGHNA and CDR2 YNFKEQ. The sequences come from peripheral blood, collected in the third trimester of pregnancy. The chain recombines TRBV4-2 with TRBJ2-3; 7 nucleotides agree with TRBD2. This sequence was found in a female donor with multiple sclerosis, enrolled in a pregnancy study. CDR3: CASSQEGQGGDTQYF. The CDR3 DNA reads TGTGCCAGCAGCCAAGAGGGTCAGGGAGGGGATACGCAGTATTTT.